The rows below give T cell receptor beta chains drawn from one sample of a study of blood T cell repertoires in COVID-19. Method: immunoSEQ multiplex PCR; TCRdb's copy keeps in-frame clones and lacks some. Among a few hundred thousand clones, roughly 85% were seen once, and the ten largest hold 2.2%. The sequencing sample was made of peripheral blood. All receptors derive from a man aged 30 to 39 who had recovered from COVID-19. The CDR3 runs from the conserved cysteine through the conserved F or W. A D gene is named only where the DNA matches it firmly. Only part of the rows carry a size: once, few, many, or a class if the clone is expanded.

clone size,D gene,J gene,V gene,CDR3 DNA,CDR3 protein
-,-,TRBJ1-4,TRBV4-2,TGTGCCAGCAGCCAAGAGAGGGTGACTGAAAAACTGTTTTTT,CASSQERVTEKLFF
few,TRBD1,TRBJ1-1,TRBV10-1,TGCGCCAGCAGTGACCTCGACAGGGGGTATGAAGCTTTCTTT,CASSDLDRGYEAFF
-,TRBD2,TRBJ2-1,TRBV12-3/TRBV12-4,TGTGCCAGCAGCGGGGGGGCGGGGAATGAGCAGTTCTTC,CASSGGAGNEQFF
few,-,TRBJ1-1,TRBV7-9,TGTGCCAGCAGCTTAGGTATAAGTAGGGGTACTGAAGCTTTCTTT,CASSLGISRGTEAFF
-,TRBD2,TRBJ2-3,TRBV4-2,TGTGCCAGCCGCCGGGACTACTATCCTACCTCCACGCAGTATTTT,CASRRDYYPTSTQYF
-,-,TRBJ2-2,TRBV5-6,TGTGCCAGCAGCCCAGGACTGGCTATCGGGGAGCTGTTTTTT,CASSPGLAIGELFF
-,TRBD2,TRBJ2-1,TRBV5-1,TGCGCCAGCAGCTTTCAATACTCCCCGGGGACTAGCGGGGTCCCGAGCTCCTACAATGAGCAGTTCTTC,CASSFQYSPGTSGVPSSYNEQFF
-,TRBD1,TRBJ1-2,TRBV15,TGTGCCACCACGGGGACAGGGTATGACGGCTACACCTTC,CATTGTGYDGYTF
once,-,TRBJ2-5,TRBV5-1,TGCGCCAGCAGCTTGCAGCGGGAGACCCAGTACTTC,CASSLQRETQYF
few,-,TRBJ2-7,TRBV5-1,TGCGCCAGCAGCTTGGATTCGGGGATTTACTTC,CASSLDSGIYF
-,TRBD1,TRBJ2-7,TRBV7-9,TGTGCCAGCAGCCAACGACAGGGCGGTTACGAGCAGTACTTC,CASSQRQGGYEQYF
-,-,TRBJ2-7,TRBV23-1,TGCGCCAGCAGTCGCCCAAGGACAGCTACCTACGAGCAGTACTTC,CASSRPRTATYEQYF
-,-,TRBJ1-2,TRBV19,TGTGCCAGTAGTCGGACAGACTCTAACTATGGCTACACCTTC,CASSRTDSNYGYTF
once,TRBD2,TRBJ2-7,TRBV7-2,TGTGCCAGCAGCACCCGGACTAGCGGGGGAGGGGCCTACGAGCAGTACTTC,CASSTRTSGGGAYEQYF
-,TRBD1,TRBJ1-6,TRBV7-8,TGTGCCAGCAGCCCGGGACAGGGGAACTCCTATAATTCACCCCTCCACTTT,CASSPGQGNSYNSPLHF